This TCR beta chain was documented in a study of cytomegalovirus exposure and HLA in healthy donors. General observations from the study: Cytomegalovirus status was reportedly diagnosed by the classifier with high specificity and sensitivity.

On this clone itself: Its antigen remains unknown.

The CDR3 contains 18 residues. The germline gives CDR1 SGHTA, CDR2 FQGNSA. V was cut by 2 bases and J by 4 bases, with 23 bases left in between. A multiplex PCR was run with 60 Vbeta primers and 13 Jbeta primers. The data were produced by immunoSEQ multiplex PCR, yet TCRdb's version contains in-frame clones alone and is incomplete. The table includes about 130,000 clones, 70% to 85% detected once. Sequenced input: PBMCs. This receptor was taken from a boy younger than 10 in good health and CMV-seronegative. The chain has TRBV7-2 and TRBJ1-2; D ambiguous. The CDR3 sequence is CASSLFPGSSESVYGYTF. Here the CDR3 DNA reads TGTGCCAGCAGCTTATTTCCGGGATCTTCAGAGAGCGTCTATGGCTACACCTTC.